The 20 T cell receptor beta chains given below trace back to one sample, sequenced in a study of T cell changes during pregnancy in multiple sclerosis. Here immunoSEQ multiplex PCR was the method, and the copy in TCRdb shows in-frame clones only, minus some. The data show under 55,000 clones, around 94% seen once. The material was CD4+ T cells from peripheral blood mononuclear cells, obtained in the third trimester of pregnancy. These receptors were collected from a female donor with multiple sclerosis, enrolled in a pregnancy study.

This chain uses TRBV28 with TRBJ1-5, with TRBD1 matching 10 bases. Germline CDR1 and CDR2: MDHEN and SYDVKM. The CDR3 has 15 residues. J lost 2 bases, V lost 5 bases, and 3 bases had no gene match. The CDR3 loop reads CASSLGQGGNQPQHF. CDR3 bases: TGTGCCAGCAGTCTCGGACAGGGGGGCAATCAGCCCCAGCATTTT.

This clone has a single count. The chain couples TRBV11-3 to TRBJ2-7, with TRBD1 identical over 9 bases. Trimming at V came to 4 bases and at J to 5 bases, leaving 9 bases not matched to a gene. Germline CDR1 SGHNT, CDR2 YENEEA. The CDR3 length is 15 residues. In DNA, the CDR3 is TGTGCCAGCAGCTCCGTAGGGACAGGGCTGAACGAGCAGTACTTC. Its protein is CASSSVGTGLNEQYF.

This clone was detected once. The CDR3 coding sequence is TGTGCCAGCAGTTCTCCTCCGACAGGGTATTCTAATGAAAAACTGTTTTTT. Its protein is CASSSPPTGYSNEKLFF. V is TRBV28 and J is TRBJ1-4; TRBD1 matches 7 bases. The CDR3 contains 17 residues. V was pared by 4 bases and J by 3 bases, with 11 bases of the junction left unmatched. Germline V gives CDR1 MDHEN, CDR2 SYDVKM.

The chain uses TRBV6-6 and TRBJ1-2; the D is unclear. This CDR3 spans 12 amino acids. Per the germline V gene, CDR1 is MNHNY and CDR2 is SVGAGI (reference sequence). V was trimmed by 4 bases and J by 4 bases, leaving 7 bases between them. CDR3 loop: CASSFEIYGYTF. In DNA, the CDR3 is TGTGCCAGCAGTTTTGAGATCTATGGCTACACCTTC.

V usage is TRBV5-1 and J usage is TRBJ1-1; D might be TRBD1 (5 bases). CDR3 length: 15 residues. Germline loops: CDR1 SGHRS, CDR2 YFSETQ. Trimming stripped 2 bases from V and 1 base from J, with 12 bases between. The CDR3 is CASSLMGGPNTEAFF. CDR3 DNA sequence: TGCGCCAGCAGCTTAATGGGGGGACCGAACACTGAAGCTTTCTTT.

V gene TRBV2 combines with J gene TRBJ2-2; D remains unclear. This CDR3 is 13 amino acids long. Per the germline V gene, CDR1 is SNHLY and CDR2 is FYNNEI. V lost 3 bases to trimming and J lost 5 bases, with 7 bases between them. The CDR3 loop reads CASSDGGTGELFF. The CDR3 DNA sequence: TGTGCCAGCAGTGACGGCGGTACCGGGGAGCTGTTTTTT. The entire variable domain, with the rest obtained from reference TRBV2 and TRBJ2-2, is as follows: EPEVTQTPSHQVTQMGQEVILRCVPISNHLYFYWYRQILGQKVEFLVSFYNNEISEKSEIFDDQFSVERPDGSNFTLKIRSTKLEDSAMYFCASSDGGTGELFFGEGSRLTVL.

The chain is built from TRBV9 and TRBJ1-1, with D uncertain. Trimming left V 4 bases short and J 2 bases short, with 3 bases between. The CDR3 has 11 residues. Per germline, CDR1 SGDLS and CDR2 YYNGEE. CDR3 region: CASSLNTEAFF. The DNA for the CDR3 is TGTGCCAGCAGCCTTAACACTGAAGCTTTCTTT.

The V and J genes are TRBV30 and TRBJ1-3; a weak D match, TRBD1 (6 bases). There are 16 residues in the CDR3. Germline V gene lookup returns CDR1 GTSNPN and CDR2 SVGIG (reference sequence). With 0 bases removed from V and 4 bases from J, the gap between germline ends came to 16 bases. CDR3 sequence reads: CAWSVRRTEAGNTIYF. DNA for the CDR3: TGTGCCTGGAGTGTACGGAGGACAGAGGCGGGAAACACCATATATTTT.

V is TRBV5-1 and J is TRBJ2-7; D gene unclear. V was shortened by 0 bases and J by 4 bases, with 8 bases between the two germline ends. This CDR3 has 13 residues. From germline, CDR1 is SGHRS and CDR2 YFSETQ. The DNA for the CDR3 is TGCGCCAGCAGCTTGGATCCACTGTACGAGCAGTACTTC. Translated, it gives CASSLDPLYEQYF.

This rearrangement joins TRBV7-2 to TRBJ1-2; 7 bases agree with TRBD1. CDR3 size: 15 residues. V was pared by 4 bases and J by 4 bases, with 9 bases of the junction left unmatched. Germline assignment: CDR1 SGHTA and CDR2 FQGNSA. DNA of the CDR3: TGTGCCAGCAGCTCGAAATTGACAGGGAGCTATGGCTACACCTTC. As protein: CASSSKLTGSYGYTF.

The V call is TRBV10-3, the J call TRBJ1-2, with 12 nucleotides matching TRBD1. Germline V lookup: CDR1 ENHRY, CDR2 SYGVKD. The CDR3 is 17 residues long. The V gene end was trimmed by 6 bases and the J gene end by 3 bases; junction bases not matched to a gene: 11. The chain's CDR3 is CAISLYRDRGLDYGYTF. CDR3 DNA: TGTGCCATCAGCCTATACCGGGACAGGGGGCTGGACTATGGCTACACCTTC.

V and J are TRBV18 and TRBJ2-1; TRBD2 might be the D (6 bases). The V end lost 3 bases, the J end lost 5 bases, and 11 bases lay between the germline ends. The length of the CDR3 is 14 residues. Germline CDR1 reads KGHSH; CDR2 reads LQKENI. The CDR3 reads CASSPRGDNNEQFF. The CDR3 DNA reads as TGTGCCAGCTCACCCCGCGGGGATAACAATGAGCAGTTCTTC.

The V gene is TRBV6-1, the J gene TRBJ1-2; tentatively, D is TRBD1 (5 bases). This CDR3 region has 15 residues. Between the trimmed V and J ends, which lost 1 base and 3 bases, there was a span of 12 bases. Germline values: CDR1 MNHNS, CDR2 SASEGT. The chain's CDR3 is CASSEGVGGYYGYTF. The CDR3, as DNA: TGTGCCAGCAGTGAAGGGGTCGGGGGGTACTATGGCTACACCTTC.

The J gene is TRBJ2-1, the V gene TRBV7-9; possible D gene TRBD2, 5 bases. This CDR3 contains 11 residues. V was pared by 7 bases and J by 9 bases, with 10 bases between. Germline V gene sequence: CDR1 SEHNR, CDR2 FQNEAQ (reference sequence). The CDR3 is CASIIATEQFF. CDR3 DNA: TGTGCCAGCATTATAGCGACTGAGCAGTTCTTC.

The chain uses TRBV6-5 and TRBJ2-7; 9 bases line up with TRBD1. V was pared by 7 bases and J by 4 bases, with 5 bases of the junction left unmatched. This CDR3 is 13 amino acids long. Germline CDR1 and CDR2: MNHEY and SVGAGI. CDR3 nucleotides: TGTGCCAGCAAAGGGACAGGGAGGTACGAGCAGTACTTC. Its protein product is CASKGTGRYEQYF.

This sequence joins TRBV11-2 and TRBJ1-1; TRBD1 agrees at 7 bases. Germline V gives CDR1 SGHAT, CDR2 FQNNGV. Unmatched junction bases numbered 8, after V lost 1 base and J lost 0 bases. The CDR3 runs 17 residues. CDR3 loop: CASSLVGGRGLNTEAFF. The CDR3 DNA follows: TGTGCCAGCAGCTTAGTGGGAGGCAGGGGGTTGAACACTGAAGCTTTCTTT.

Here the CDR3 DNA reads TGTGCCAGCAGCTTTGCGGGAGGGCCGGATGAGCAGTTCTTC. Encoded protein: CASSFAGGPDEQFF. This rearrangement joins TRBV7-9 to TRBJ2-1, with 9 positions matching TRBD2. This CDR3 spans 14 amino acids. V was pared by 3 bases and J by 8 bases, with 5 bases of the junction left unmatched. CDR1 is SEHNR, CDR2 FQNEAQ, per germline (reference sequence).

This clone was detected only a few times. The rearrangement uses TRBV15 and TRBJ1-4; 8 bases are a match to TRBD1. Germline V CDR1 and CDR2: LNHNV, YYDKDF (reference sequence). This CDR3 spans 14 amino acids. The V and J ends lost 2 bases and 8 bases, in that order; junction bases with no gene match: 4. CDR3 protein: CATSRQGAREKLFF. The DNA for the CDR3 is TGTGCCACCAGCAGACAGGGGGCAAGGGAAAAACTGTTTTTT.

The CDR3 here is CASTTGRISTGANVLTF. CDR3 nucleotide sequence: TGTGCCTCAACGACAGGGAGGATCTCGACTGGGGCCAACGTCCTGACTTTC. The chain is built from TRBV30 and TRBJ2-6; the D gene is possibly TRBD1 (7 bases). The ends were cut back, 7 bases at V and 2 bases at J, with 21 bases in the middle. CDR3 length equals 17 residues. Germline loops: CDR1 GTSNPN, CDR2 SVGIG (reference sequence).

CDR3 amino acids: CASSPGLGGYEKLFF. CDR3 in DNA: TGTGCCAGCAGCCCGGGGCTGGGAGGCTATGAAAAACTGTTTTTT. J is TRBJ1-4 and V is TRBV11-2, with a weak D call TRBD1 (5 bases). This CDR3 comprises 15 residues. Germline-derived CDR1 and CDR2 are SGHAT and FQNNGV. The V end was cut by 5 bases, the J end by 6 bases, with 16 bases between.